The 20 T cell receptor beta chains reported below all come from one sample, sequenced in a study of blood T cell repertoires in COVID-19. TCRdb's copy holds only in-frame clones and misses some; the assay was immunoSEQ multiplex PCR. This sample has fewer than 60,000 clones, with about 79% found just once. Material for sequencing was peripheral blood. Receptors originate from a man aged 80 or over with COVID-19, enrolled during active disease.

The rearrangement uses TRBV7-9 and TRBJ2-7; 8 bases align to TRBD1. The trim removed 1 base at V and 2 bases at J, leaving 4 bases unmatched. This CDR3 has 15 amino acids. Germline assignment: CDR1 SEHNR and CDR2 FQNEAQ (reference sequence). For the CDR3, the DNA is TGTGCCAGCAGCTTAGGGACAGGGTCAGCCTACGAGCAGTACTTC. Translating gives CASSLGTGSAYEQYF.

The V and J genes are TRBV13 and TRBJ1-2; D remains unclear. Germline V gene sequence: CDR1 PRHDT, CDR2 FYEKMQ (reference sequence). The CDR3 spans 14 residues. V lost 8 bases, J lost 0 bases, and 13 bases lay in between. DNA of the CDR3: TGTGCCAGCCGTACCGGAGAAACTAACTATGGCTACACCTTC. Translation gives CASRTGETNYGYTF.

The V gene is TRBV5-1, the J gene TRBJ2-5; 11 bases are shared with TRBD1. Germline V gives CDR1 SGHRS, CDR2 YFSETQ. V shed 4 bases, J shed 1 base, and the junction held 9 bases outside the gene matches. The CDR3 sequence is 17 residues long. CDR3: CASSRAGTGGSQETQYF. The CDR3 DNA follows: TGCGCCAGCAGCCGAGCCGGGACAGGGGGTTCCCAAGAGACCCAGTACTTC.

This clone appeared once. The chain links TRBV6-2 or TRBV6-3 to TRBJ1-1; 7 bases map to TRBD1. The germline V gene has CDR1 MNHEY and CDR2 SVGEGT. Trimming cost V 5 bases and J 3 bases; bases outside gene matches: 9. This CDR3 comprises 15 residues. The CDR3 region is CASSVAYRGYTEAFF. The CDR3, as DNA: TGTGCCAGCAGTGTTGCTTACAGGGGATACACTGAAGCTTTCTTT.

The chain joins TRBV14 to TRBJ1-4; 9 bases are a match to TRBD1. J was trimmed by 8 bases and V by 4 bases; bases with no gene match: 8. Germline V gives CDR1 SGHDN, CDR2 FVKESK. This CDR3 is built from 15 residues. CDR3 bases: TGTGCCAGCAGCCGAGGACAGGGGCCGAACGAAAAACTGTTTTTT. It translates to CASSRGQGPNEKLFF.

The J gene is TRBJ1-1, the V gene TRBV7-6; 8 bases are shared with TRBD1. CDR1 and CDR2 (germline): SGHVS, FNYEAQ. The CDR3 length is 14 residues. The ends lost 4 bases at V and 4 bases at J; junction bases unmatched: 5. CDR3 nucleotide sequence: TGTGCCAGCAGCTCACAGGGGGGGAGCACTGAAGCTTTCTTT. It is translated as CASSSQGGSTEAFF.

The chain is built from TRBV5-1 and TRBJ2-2; TRBD2 is a possible D gene (5 bases). Germline V lookup: CDR1 SGHRS, CDR2 YFSETQ. V was trimmed by 7 bases and J by 1 base, leaving 14 bases between them. The CDR3 has 15 amino acids. The CDR3 DNA reads TGCGCCAGCTGCCCCACTAGTCAGAACACCGGGGAGCTGTTTTTT. Protein: CASCPTSQNTGELFF. The full variable domain, completed using reference TRBV5-1 and TRBJ2-2, is KAGVTQTPRYLIKTRGQQVTLSCSPISGHRSVSWYQQTPGQGLQFLFEYFSETQRNKGNFPGRFSGRQFSNSRSEMNVSTLELGDSALYLCASCPTSQNTGELFFGEGSRLTVL.

The chain links TRBV7-8 to TRBJ1-1; no clear D. The CDR3 consists of 13 residues. Trimming stripped 2 bases from V and 3 bases from J, with 7 bases between. Per germline, CDR1 SGHVS and CDR2 FQNEAQ. CDR3 sequence (DNA): TGTGCCAGCAGCTTAAGCCGGTACACTGAAGCTTTCTTT. Translating it yields CASSLSRYTEAFF.

This clone was seen a handful of times. The chain uses TRBV3-1 (or the pseudogene TRBV3-2) and TRBJ1-2, with a tentative D call TRBD1 (5 bases). Germline values: CDR1 LGHDT, CDR2 YNNKEL (reference sequence). The CDR3 extends over 13 amino acids. Between the trimmed V and J ends, which lost 2 bases and 4 bases, there was a span of 8 bases. The CDR3 sequence: CASSQRRVYGYTF. The CDR3 nucleotides are TGTGCCAGCAGCCAACGCAGGGTCTATGGCTACACCTTC.

The sample holds one count of this clone. The chain uses TRBV7-3 and TRBJ1-1, with 8 bases aligning to TRBD1. CDR1 and CDR2 (germline): SGHTA, FQGTGA. CDR3 length: 14 residues. The trim removed 3 bases at V and 4 bases at J, leaving 4 bases unmatched. The chain's CDR3 is CASSFSTGGTEAFF. Written as DNA, the CDR3 is TGTGCCAGCAGCTTTTCAACAGGGGGCACTGAAGCTTTCTTT.

The chain has TRBV30 and TRBJ1-1; D may be TRBD1 (5 bases). Trimming took 3 bases from V and 7 from J, leaving 12 bases between them. The CDR3 length is 12 residues. Looked up from germline, CDR1 is GTSNPN and CDR2 is SVGIG (reference sequence). Here the CDR3 reads CAWRGGVGEAFF. The CDR3 bases are TGTGCCTGGAGGGGAGGGGTAGGTGAAGCTTTCTTT. Full variable domain (missing parts from reference TRBV30 and TRBJ1-1): SQTIHQWPATLVQPVGSPLSLECTVEGTSNPNLYWYRQAAGRGLQLLFYSVGIGQISSEVPQNLSASRPQDRQFILSSKKLLLSDSGFYLCAWRGGVGEAFFGQGTRLTVV.

This rearrangement joins TRBV28 to TRBJ2-2; D possibly corresponds to TRBD1 (7 bases). The germline V gene has CDR1 MDHEN and CDR2 SYDVKM. V lost 3 bases to trimming and J lost 5 bases, with 16 bases between them. The CDR3 runs 16 residues. CDR3 region: CASSFSEGAGTGELFF. The DNA for the CDR3 is TGTGCCAGCAGTTTCTCGGAGGGGGCGGGTACCGGGGAGCTGTTTTTT. Based on the CDR3 plus reference TRBV28 and TRBJ2-2, the full variable domain is DVKVTQSSRYLVKRTGEKVFLECVQDMDHENMFWYRQDPGLGLRLIYFSYDVKMKEKGDIPEGYSVSREKKERFSLILESASTNQTSMYLCASSFSEGAGTGELFFGEGSRLTVL.

This chain joins TRBV12-3 or TRBV12-4 and TRBJ1-2, with D possibly TRBD1 on 5 matching bases. With 3 bases removed from V and 8 bases from J, the gap between germline ends came to 13 bases. The CDR3 length is 13 residues. The DNA of the CDR3 is TGTGCCAGCAGTTTGACCCAGAAGGGGGGCTACACCTTC. Protein sequence: CASSLTQKGGYTF.

J is TRBJ1-2 and V is TRBV10-3; D is ambiguous. V was clipped by 3 bases and J by 4 bases, with 6 bases between them. Germline assignment: CDR1 ENHRY and CDR2 SYGVKD. This CDR3 comprises 12 residues. The CDR3 spells CAISDGLYGYTF. The DNA of the CDR3 is TGTGCCATCAGTGATGGGCTCTATGGCTACACCTTC.

This clone has a handful of counts. The chain uses TRBV6-2 or TRBV6-3 and TRBJ1-2, with TRBD1 as a possible D gene (6 bases). Germline CDR1 MNHEY, CDR2 SVGEGT. The CDR3 covers 11 residues. The germline V and J ends were trimmed by 6 bases and 9 bases, with 11 bases remaining between them. The CDR3 bases are TGTGCCAGCAGCGGGGACACCAGCTACACCTTC. Protein sequence: CASSGDTSYTF.

V is TRBV12-5 and J is TRBJ1-1, with 7 bases that match TRBD1. There are 14 residues in the CDR3. CDR1 LGHNT and CDR2 FRNRAP come from the germline V gene. J was trimmed by 3 bases and V by 1 base; bases with no gene match: 2. The CDR3 loop reads CASGLGTGDTEAFF. CDR3 DNA sequence: TGTGCTAGTGGTTTGGGAACAGGGGACACTGAAGCTTTCTTT.

J is TRBJ2-1 and V is TRBV27; 10 nucleotides align to TRBD1. The CDR3 totals 15 residues. Germline values: CDR1 MNHEY, CDR2 SMNVEV (reference sequence). J lost 2 bases, V lost 7 bases, and 5 bases had no gene match. The chain's CDR3 is CASKLGQGAYNEQFF. DNA of the CDR3: TGTGCCAGCAAACTCGGACAGGGGGCCTACAATGAGCAGTTCTTC.

The gene calls are TRBV29-1 and TRBJ1-2, with D perhaps matching TRBD1 (6 bases). The CDR3 runs to 14 residues. V gave up 3 bases and J gave up 3 bases, with 14 bases separating them. CDR1 is SQVTM, CDR2 ANQGSEA, per germline. The DNA for the CDR3 is TGCAGCGTTGATCGCAGGGGTAAGGACTATGGCTACACCTTC. Its translation is CSVDRRGKDYGYTF.

This chain connects TRBV27 to TRBJ2-2; 11 bases align to TRBD2. The ends lost 0 bases at V and 5 bases at J; junction bases unmatched: 5. Germline CDR1 and CDR2: MNHEY and SMNVEV (reference sequence). The CDR3 spans 17 residues. The chain's CDR3 is CASSLSSGRVVTGELFF. Written as DNA, the CDR3 is TGTGCCAGCAGTTTATCTAGCGGGAGGGTTGTTACCGGGGAGCTGTTTTTT.

This chain joins TRBV24-1 and TRBJ2-5, with D possibly TRBD1 on 6 matching bases. Germline V lookup: CDR1 KGHDR, CDR2 SFDVKD. The CDR3 loop spans 17 amino acids. Between the trimmed V and J ends, which lost 1 base and 1 base, there was a span of 15 bases. CDR3 DNA sequence: TGTGCCACCAGTGATTTCCCCGGGACAAACCTCCAAGAGACCCAGTACTTC. Its translation: CATSDFPGTNLQETQYF.